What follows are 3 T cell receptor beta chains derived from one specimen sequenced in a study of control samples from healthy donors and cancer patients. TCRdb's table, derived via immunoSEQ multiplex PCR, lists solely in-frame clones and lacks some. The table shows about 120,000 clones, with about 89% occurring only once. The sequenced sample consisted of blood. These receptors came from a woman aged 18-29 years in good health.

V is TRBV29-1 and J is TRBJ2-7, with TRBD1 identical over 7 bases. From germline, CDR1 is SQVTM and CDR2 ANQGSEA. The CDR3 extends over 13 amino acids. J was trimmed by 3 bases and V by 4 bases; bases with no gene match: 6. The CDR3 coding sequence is TGCAGCGTTGCCGGACAGGCCCGCTACGAGCAGTACTTC. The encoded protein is CSVAGQARYEQYF.

DNA for the CDR3: TGTGCCAGCAGAGGACAGGGGAGGACCGGGGAGCTGTTTTTT. It specifies CASRGQGRTGELFF. The gene calls are TRBV25-1 and TRBJ2-2, with 9 bases identical to TRBD1. Looked up from germline, CDR1 is MGHDK and CDR2 is SYGVNS. The CDR3 runs 14 residues. Trimming took 6 bases from V and 5 from J; bases not matched to a gene: 4.

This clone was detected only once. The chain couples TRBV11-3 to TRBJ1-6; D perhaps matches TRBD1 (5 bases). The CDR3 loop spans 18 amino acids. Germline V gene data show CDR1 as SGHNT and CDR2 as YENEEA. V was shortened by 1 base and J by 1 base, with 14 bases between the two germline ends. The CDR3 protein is CASSLGRVKLSYNSPLHF. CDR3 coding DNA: TGTGCCAGCAGCTTAGGCAGGGTGAAGCTTTCCTATAATTCACCCCTCCACTTT.